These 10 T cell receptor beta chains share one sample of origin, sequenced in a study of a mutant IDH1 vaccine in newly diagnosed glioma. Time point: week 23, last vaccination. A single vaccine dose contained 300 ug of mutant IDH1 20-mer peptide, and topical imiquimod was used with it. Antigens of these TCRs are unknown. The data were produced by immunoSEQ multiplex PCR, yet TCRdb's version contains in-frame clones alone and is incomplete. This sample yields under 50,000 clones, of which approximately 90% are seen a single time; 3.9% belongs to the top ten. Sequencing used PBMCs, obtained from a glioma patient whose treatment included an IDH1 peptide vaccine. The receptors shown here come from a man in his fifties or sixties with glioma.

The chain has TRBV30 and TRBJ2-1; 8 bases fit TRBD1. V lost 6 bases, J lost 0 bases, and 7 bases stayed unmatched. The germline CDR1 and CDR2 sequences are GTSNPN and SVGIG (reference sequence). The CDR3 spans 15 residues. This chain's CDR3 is CACLTGGYSYNEQFF. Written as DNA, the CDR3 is TGTGCCTGTCTTACAGGGGGGTACTCCTACAATGAGCAGTTCTTC.

The CDR3 nucleotides are TGTGCCAGCAGCAGACAGGCGTCCTACAATGAGCAGTTCTTC. The encoded protein is CASSRQASYNEQFF. V usage is TRBV5-6 and J usage is TRBJ2-1; D may be TRBD1 (6 bases). The CDR3 length is 14 residues. V was clipped by 4 bases and J by 1 base, with 9 bases between them. The germline V gene has CDR1 SGHDT and CDR2 YYEEEE.

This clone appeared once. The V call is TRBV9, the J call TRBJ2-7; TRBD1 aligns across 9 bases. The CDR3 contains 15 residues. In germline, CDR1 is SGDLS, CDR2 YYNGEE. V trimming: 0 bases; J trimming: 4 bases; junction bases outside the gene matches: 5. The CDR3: CASSVGDRGGYEQYF. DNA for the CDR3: TGTGCCAGCAGCGTAGGAGACAGGGGGGGGTACGAGCAGTACTTC.

The CDR3 reads CASSVQANLPTYEQYF. The DNA of the CDR3 is TGTGCCAGCAGTGTCCAAGCCAACCTACCGACCTACGAGCAGTACTTC. The rearrangement uses TRBV2 and TRBJ2-7; no clear D. CDR3 length: 16 amino acids. The V gene lost 4 bases and the J gene lost 2 bases, with 18 bases spanning the gap. CDR1 is SNHLY, CDR2 FYNNEI, per germline.

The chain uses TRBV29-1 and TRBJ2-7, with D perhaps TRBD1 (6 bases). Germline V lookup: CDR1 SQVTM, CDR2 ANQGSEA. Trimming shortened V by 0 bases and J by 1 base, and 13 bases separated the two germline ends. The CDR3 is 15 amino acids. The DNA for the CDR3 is TGCAGCGTTGAAGATGGCCAGGGGACGTCCTACGAGCAGTACTTC. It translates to CSVEDGQGTSYEQYF.

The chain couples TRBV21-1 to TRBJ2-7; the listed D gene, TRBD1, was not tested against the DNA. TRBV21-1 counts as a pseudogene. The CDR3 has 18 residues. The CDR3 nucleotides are TGTGCCAGCAGCAAAGGGCGTTTACGAGACAGGGATATGTACGAGCAGTACTTC. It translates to CASSKGRLRDRDMYEQYF.

CDR3 protein: CASRDRVDTQYF. The CDR3 DNA sequence: TGTGCCAGCAGGGACAGGGTTGATACGCAGTATTTT. The rearrangement uses TRBV2 and TRBJ2-3; 8 nucleotides align to TRBD1. The CDR3 runs to 12 residues. The trim removed 6 bases at V and 6 bases at J, leaving 2 bases unmatched. Per the germline V gene, CDR1 is SNHLY and CDR2 is FYNNEI.

CDR3 nucleotides: TGTGCCAGCAGCTCCGGAGTGGTTGCTAGCAATCAGCCCCAGCATTTT. Amino acids: CASSSGVVASNQPQHF. V usage is TRBV5-5 and J usage is TRBJ1-5; D remains ambiguous. CDR1 and CDR2 (germline): SGHKS, YYEKEE (reference sequence). The CDR3 totals 16 residues. The V and J ends lost 3 bases and 0 bases respectively, with 13 bases between them. The full variable domain, rest sourced from reference TRBV5-5 and TRBJ1-5, is DAGVTQSPTHLIKTRGQQVTLRCSPISGHKSVSWYQQVLGQGPQFIFQYYEKEERGRGNFPDRFSARQFPNYSSELNVNALLLGDSALYLCASSSGVVASNQPQHFGDGTRLSIL.

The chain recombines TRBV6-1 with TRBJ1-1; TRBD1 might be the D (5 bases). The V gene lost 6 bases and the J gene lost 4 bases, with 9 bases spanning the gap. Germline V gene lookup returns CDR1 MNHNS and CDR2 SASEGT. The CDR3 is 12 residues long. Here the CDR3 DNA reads TGTGCCAGCAGAACAGGCCTCACTGAAGCTTTCTTT. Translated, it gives CASRTGLTEAFF.

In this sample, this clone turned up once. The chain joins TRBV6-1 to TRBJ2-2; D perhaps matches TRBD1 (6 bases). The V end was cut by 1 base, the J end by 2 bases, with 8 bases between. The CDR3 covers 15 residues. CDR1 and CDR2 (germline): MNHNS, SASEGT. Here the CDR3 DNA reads TGTGCCAGCAGTGAAGTAGGGGGTAACACCGGGGAGCTGTTTTTT. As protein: CASSEVGGNTGELFF.